This T cell receptor beta chain was sequenced during a study of OX40 agonist ivuxolimab in advanced cancers. With respect to the entire study: Ivuxolimab, which targeted the costimulatory receptor OX40 (CD134), was an agonistic, fully human IgG2 monoclonal antibody. The point of sequencing TCRbeta in the periphery was to test whether ivuxolimab changed TCR sequence diversity and drove clonal T-cell expansion. The paper describes the monotherapy dose-escalation part (N = 52 patients) of the phase I trial of ivuxolimab. Patients were allowed to have had prior anti-PD-1, anti-PD-L1 or anti-CTLA-4 therapy, and around two fifths of the dose-escalation patients had been treated with checkpoint inhibitors. Of the 52 patients in dose escalation, 19 had hepatocellular carcinoma, approximately 15 had melanoma, 9 had renal cell carcinoma and 9 had head and neck cancer. Intravenous ivuxolimab was administered to patients every 2 weeks at six dose levels: 0.01, 0.1, 0.3, 1.5, 3 and 10 mg/kg. Partial responses occurred in three dose-escalation patients, of whom one had hepatocellular carcinoma and two had cutaneous melanoma. In the dose-escalation cohort, roughly four fifths of patients were male, and the mean age was around 60 years, with a range of 23 to 79.

Patients with a history of autoimmune disease or receiving systemic immunosuppression were excluded from the trial. Peripheral blood for TCR sequencing was drawn from every dose cohort at baseline, at cycle 4 day 1 and at cycle 7 day 1. The samples were taken from a phase I, first-in-human, multicenter, open-label dose-escalation trial of ivuxolimab. The trial enrolled adults with locally advanced or metastatic head and neck squamous cell, hepatocellular, melanoma or renal cell carcinoma. Before TCR sequencing, CD4+ T cells and CD8+ T cells from peripheral blood were sorted into separate populations. Genomic DNA was extracted from sorted cells for sequencing of the TCRbeta CDR3 region. TCRbeta CDR3 regions were sequenced using the immunoSEQ Assay. Held by TCRdb, this immuneACCESS table contains in-frame sequences only and omits some clones. Under half of the omission traces to an unresolved V gene where checked; the cause of the rest is unknown. For this sample there are over 55,000 clones; around 80% appear just once. The ten largest make up 2.4% of the sample.

About this clone itself: Its antigen is unknown. Base qualities are missing; no much larger clone stands one base away.

V and J are trimmed by 4 bases and 6 bases, and the gene matches miss 9 bases of the junction. CDR1 is given as SGDLS and CDR2 as YYNGEE, both from the germline V gene. There are 15 amino acids in the CDR3, from cysteine to phenylalanine inclusive. The retained sequence is limited to the CDR3, 45 bases, with the frame set at the first base. Findings and caveats that apply to the study as a whole: At doses of 0.1 to 3.0 mg/kg, clonal expansion of both CD4+ and CD8+ T cells in blood was seen between baseline and week 6. Low levels of normalized T-cell clonal expansion were also seen in some patients who did not respond. Which antigens the clonally expanded peripheral T cells were specific for was not determined. In partial responders in the 0.1-3.0 mg/kg groups, normalized peripheral clonal expansion was found to be among the lowest, especially among CD8+ T cells. After ivuxolimab, CD8+ T cells had more expanded clones than CD4+ T cells on average.

This receptor was obtained from an adult with an advanced solid tumor such as melanoma, head and neck, liver or kidney cancer. Here the sequenced sample was CD4+ or CD8+ T cells sorted from blood, taken in a trial of the OX40 agonist ivuxolimab. The receptor chain draws on TRBV9 and TRBJ2-2; 7 bases in between match TRBD2. The CDR3 protein: CASSLAGGGAGELFF. The DNA sequence is as follows: TGTGCCAGCAGCCTGGCTGGGGGAGGGGCCGGGGAGCTGTTTTTT.